This T cell receptor beta chain was captured in a study of T cell repertoires in cytomegalovirus infection. About the research overall: Shared public TCR beta signatures pointed to both CMV infection and a matching HLA type. Study-wide findings and caveats: Cumulative frequency (of public TCR beta family members) identified carriers of CMV plus the relevant HLA. HLA-C-restricted CMV-specific TCR beta clonotypes prevailed in the ex vivo response.

From the reads, TCRdb called clonotypes with MiXCR, one entry per CDR3 protein. The table lists about 360,000 distinct CDR3 sequences, about a sixth of them singletons. A single count supports this clonotype. Its matching antigen is unknown. The clonotype comes from a human donor in good health (CMV status not recorded). Some clones in this sample may be carry-over from other donors' samples. Sequenced input: PBMCs.

This CDR3 reads CASSYGGTKSFNEQFF. CDR3 DNA: TGTGCCAGCAGTTACGGTGGGACAAAAAGCTTCAATGAGCAGTTCTTC. The chain links TRBV6-2 or TRBV6-3 to TRBJ2-1; tentatively, D is TRBD1 (6 bases). Germline CDR1 and CDR2: MNHEY and SVGEGT. Trimming took 2 bases from V and 6 from J, leaving 17 bases between them. This CDR3 is built from 16 residues.